The TCR beta chain described here comes from a study of response to subunit inactivated influenza vaccine. Deletions cut 1 base from V and 0 bases from J, with 9 bases between. The V gene's germline CDR1 is LGHNA and CDR2 YSLEER. This CDR3 is built from 16 residues. Using its own MiXCR run on the RT-PCR reads, TCRdb lists one record per CDR3 protein. Of 290,000 or so distinct CDR3 sequences in the sample, 20% to 25% were seen once. This clonotype originated in a man aged 45-69 years who received an inactivated influenza vaccine. Sequenced material: PBMCs from blood, taken about 20 months after vaccination. The gene calls are TRBV4-3 and TRBJ1-4, with D hard to call. CDR3 amino acids: CASSQGEVATNEKLFF. The CDR3 DNA reads TGCGCCAGCAGCCAAGGCGAGGTTGCAACTAATGAAAAACTGTTTTTT.